A single sample gave rise to the 17 T cell receptor beta chains below, sequenced in a study of human T cells and chemical hapten exposure. Time point specified: pre-sensitization, week 0. As for treatment: therapeutic diphenylcyclopropenone sensitization with weekly scalp DPC. TCRdb analysed the RACE reads with MiXCR anew, one entry per CDR3 protein. The profile shows about 300,000 distinct CDR3 sequences, around 5.5% of them singletons. The material sequenced was whole blood, taken in connection with sensitization to the hapten diphenylcyclopropenone (DPC). Every receptor here comes from a young woman with alopecia areata. Some clones in this sample may be carry-over from other donors' samples.

This clonotype was seen only a few times. The chain carries TRBV20-1 and TRBJ2-3, with D maybe TRBD1 (5 bases). The V end lost 5 bases, the J end lost 0 bases, and 15 bases lay between the germline ends. The CDR3 is 15 amino acids. Germline CDR1 reads DFQATT; CDR2 reads SNEGSKA (reference sequence). CDR3 region: CSALSPGKSTDTQYF. The DNA for the CDR3 is TGCAGTGCTCTCTCCCCAGGGAAAAGCACAGATACGCAGTATTTT.

The chain employs TRBV5-1 and TRBJ2-7, with TRBD2 matching over 10 bases. Trimming took 0 bases from V and 5 from J; bases not matched to a gene: 2. Per germline, CDR1 SGHRS and CDR2 YFSETQ. This CDR3 region has 14 residues. The CDR3, as DNA: TGCGCCAGCAGCTTGGAACTAGCGGGGAACGAGCAGTACTTC. This encodes CASSLELAGNEQYF. The variable domain in full, completed from reference TRBV5-1 and TRBJ2-7, reads KAGVTQTPRYLIKTRGQQVTLSCSPISGHRSVSWYQQTPGQGLQFLFEYFSETQRNKGNFPGRFSGRQFSNSRSEMNVSTLELGDSALYLCASSLELAGNEQYFGPGTRLTVT.

In this sample, this clonotype turned up a few times. This chain links TRBV7-9 with TRBJ1-6; the D gene is possibly TRBD1 (5 bases). Germline lookup yields CDR1 SEHNR and CDR2 FQNEAQ (reference sequence). Trimming stripped 1 base from V and 2 bases from J, with 9 bases between. The CDR3 totals 16 residues. The CDR3 bases are TGTGCCAGCAGCTTAGGACAGAGCCCCTATAATTCACCCCTCCACTTT. Its protein is CASSLGQSPYNSPLHF. Drawing the rest from reference TRBV7-9 and TRBJ1-6, the complete variable domain is DTGVSQNPRHKITKRGQNVTFRCDPISEHNRLYWYRQTLGQGPEFLTYFQNEAQLEKSRLLSDRFSAERPKGSFSTLEIQRTEQGDSAMYLCASSLGQSPYNSPLHFGNGTRLTVT.

This clonotype was found many times. The V call is TRBV12-3 or TRBV12-4, the J call TRBJ1-6; TRBD1 matches at 10 bases. The CDR3 length is 14 residues. V was clipped by 3 bases and J by 9 bases; unmatched bases: 2. CDR3 nucleotides: TGTGCCAGCAGTTTGACAGGGGGCTTTTCACCCCTCCACTTT. Its translation is CASSLTGGFSPLHF.

This clonotype has at least ten counts. This sequence joins TRBV6-2 or TRBV6-3 and TRBJ2-3; 10 nucleotides align to TRBD2. The CDR3 sequence is 13 residues long. The trim removed 6 bases at V and 6 bases at J, leaving 3 bases unmatched. Germline V CDR1 and CDR2: MNHEY, SVGEGT. The DNA of the CDR3 is TGTGCCAGCAGAGGGACTAGCGTGGATACGCAGTATTTT. The encoded protein is CASRGTSVDTQYF.

With regard to this clonotype: The conserved closing phenylalanine or tryptophan is absent in this CDR3, likely reflecting a read error. The chain has TRBV6-2 or TRBV6-3 and TRBJ2-7; D remains ambiguous. There are 12 residues in the CDR3. CDR1 and CDR2 from the germline V gene are MNHEY and SVGEGT. The V and J ends lost 6 bases and 7 bases respectively, with 13 bases between them. The CDR3 DNA reads as TGTGCCAGCAGGGACCTAACAAGGGAGCAGTACCTC. Translation gives CASRDLTREQYL.

This clonotype was seen ten or more times. The rearrangement uses TRBV28 and TRBJ1-6; no definite D call. Trimming removed 8 bases at V and 4 bases at J, with 18 bases between. The CDR3 covers 16 residues. Germline values: CDR1 MDHEN, CDR2 SYDVKM. CDR3 sequence (DNA): TGTGCCAGCTTTTCGCCCCGAAGACATTATAATTCACCCCTCCACTTT. Encoded protein: CASFSPRRHYNSPLHF.

There are many counts of this clonotype. The V call is TRBV7-6, the J call TRBJ1-4; 7 bases fit TRBD1. CDR3 size: 18 residues. CDR1 and CDR2 (germline): SGHVS, FNYEAQ. V dropped 0 bases and J dropped 0; count of bases not matched to a gene: 7. CDR3 amino acids: CASSLARGQQTTNEKLFF. DNA of the CDR3: TGTGCCAGCAGCTTAGCCCGGGGACAGCAAACAACTAATGAAAAACTGTTTTTT.

This clonotype occurred many times. One junction end disagrees with the germline gene, perhaps due to a read error. CDR3 sequence reads: CASRRDSQVF. The CDR3 region has the DNA TGTGCCAGCAGAAGGGACTCCCAGGTCTTC. The J gene is TRBJ2-5, the V gene TRBV3-1, with D perhaps TRBD2 (6 bases). Germline CDR1 LGHDT, CDR2 YNNKEL (reference sequence). This CDR3 has 10 residues.

This clonotype showed up many times. The chain couples TRBV14 to TRBJ1-1; a possible D gene is TRBD1 (5 bases). The V gene's germline CDR1 is SGHDN and CDR2 FVKESK. V lost 1 base and J 5 bases, leaving 17 bases between the germline ends. There are 16 residues in the CDR3. The DNA for the CDR3 is TGTGCCAGCAGCCAAGGGTATCACAGGCTCGGTACTGAAGCTTTCTTT. Translation: CASSQGYHRLGTEAFF.

Many counts were recorded for this clonotype. The chain joins TRBV9 to TRBJ2-2; 10 bases fit TRBD1. V was clipped by 0 bases and J by 6 bases; unmatched bases: 11. Germline-derived CDR1 and CDR2 are SGDLS and YYNGEE. The CDR3 runs to 18 residues. The CDR3 protein is CASSVGPPGTGDPGELFF. In DNA, the CDR3 is TGTGCCAGCAGCGTAGGTCCCCCTGGGACAGGGGATCCCGGGGAGCTGTTTTTT. Full variable domain (outside the CDR3, taken from reference TRBV9 and TRBJ2-2): DSGVTQTPKHLITATGQRVTLRCSPRSGDLSVYWYQQSLDQGLQFLIQYYNGEERAKGNILERFSAQQFPDLHSELNLSSLELGDSALYFCASSVGPPGTGDPGELFFGEGSRLTVL.

This rearrangement joins TRBV13 to TRBJ1-4; maybe TRBD1 (5 bases). Looked up from germline, CDR1 is PRHDT and CDR2 is FYEKMQ (reference sequence). V was clipped by 3 bases and J by 5 bases, with 10 bases between them. The CDR3 length is 14 residues. The CDR3 loop reads CASSLLGENEKLFF. The CDR3 DNA sequence: TGTGCCAGCAGCTTGTTAGGGGAGAATGAAAAACTGTTTTTT.

The chain carries TRBV18 and TRBJ2-3, with 7 bases fitting TRBD2. CDR1 KGHSH and CDR2 LQKENI come from the germline V gene. This CDR3 region has 15 residues. V shed 3 bases, J shed 5 bases, and the junction held 8 bases outside the gene matches. The CDR3 spells CASSPSSGVRDTQYF. The CDR3 DNA follows: TGTGCCAGCTCACCTTCAAGCGGGGTAAGAGATACGCAGTATTTT.

This clonotype was picked up a small number of times. CDR3 nucleotides: TGCAGTGCTAGAGATCGCCCAACAACTAATGAAAAACTGTTTTTT. Amino acid sequence: CSARDRPTTNEKLFF. The V gene is TRBV20-1, the J gene TRBJ1-4; no firm D call. CDR1 and CDR2 (germline): DFQATT, SNEGSKA (reference sequence). This CDR3 spans 15 amino acids. V was cut by 0 bases and J by 0 bases, with 8 bases left in between.

Concerning this clonotype: A read error is possible here, since a much larger clone lies one base away. Without the conserved terminal phenylalanine or tryptophan, this CDR3 likely stems from a read error. This rearrangement joins TRBV7-2 to TRBJ2-7, with TRBD2 as a possible D gene (5 bases). The CDR3 runs to 14 residues. Germline-derived CDR1 and CDR2 are SGHTA and FQGNSA. V lost 3 bases, J lost 6 bases, and 15 bases lay in between. CDR3 sequence (DNA): TGTGCCAGCAGCTTTGACCGGGGTTGGTGCGAGCAGTACCTC. Translation gives CASSFDRGWCEQYL.

This clonotype turned up a few times. This rearrangement joins TRBV7-8 to TRBJ1-5; D call uncertain. The V gene's germline CDR1 is SGHVS and CDR2 FQNEAQ. The CDR3 runs 15 residues. Trimming removed 0 bases at V and 9 bases at J, with 15 bases between. CDR3 residues: CASSLARVKLSPQHF. The CDR3 nucleotides read TGTGCCAGCAGCTTAGCGAGGGTAAAGCTTTCGCCCCAGCATTTT.

This clonotype was seen only a few times. CDR3 sequence reads: CASSSGQHQETQYF. The CDR3 DNA reads TGTGCCAGCAGTTCAGGACAGCACCAAGAGACCCAGTACTTC. The chain combines TRBV28 with TRBJ2-5; D perhaps matches TRBD1 (6 bases). CDR3 length: 14 amino acids. Trimming shortened V by 4 bases and J by 0 bases, and 9 bases separated the two germline ends. The germline gives CDR1 MDHEN, CDR2 SYDVKM.